The 13 T cell receptor beta chains presented below share a single source sample, sequenced in a study of breast tumors, draining lymph nodes, adjacent tissues. Breast cancer patients provided tissue from their axillary draining lymph nodes. TCRdb redid the calling of the multiplex PCR reads with MiXCR, one entry per CDR3 protein. Among about 120,000 distinct CDR3 sequences listed, 15% to 20% were seen once. The material sequenced was axillary lymph node tissue. The receptors were sampled from a female donor with breast cancer. Some clones in this sample may be carry-over from other donors' samples.

This clonotype occurred a few times. The chain joins TRBV3-1 to TRBJ2-3, with a possible D match to TRBD2 (6 bases). The CDR3 has 14 amino acids. Trimming shortened V by 1 base and J by 5 bases, and 10 bases separated the two germline ends. Germline loops: CDR1 LGHDT, CDR2 YNNKEL (reference sequence). In DNA, the CDR3 is TGTGCCAGCAGCCAAGTCGGGGGAGGAGATACGCAGTATTTT. Protein: CASSQVGGGDTQYF.

This clonotype was seen only a few times. The rearrangement joins TRBV28 to TRBJ1-3, with D perhaps matching TRBD1 (5 bases). The CDR3 runs 14 residues. V lost 3 bases, J lost 7 bases, and 13 bases lay in between. Germline assignment: CDR1 MDHEN and CDR2 SYDVKM. Here the CDR3 reads CASSLEGWRNTIYF. The CDR3 region has the DNA TGTGCCAGCAGTTTGGAGGGGTGGCGTAACACCATATATTTT.

Concerning this clonotype: The junction does not match germline at one end; this may be a read error. The CDR3 DNA reads TGTGCCTGGAGTGTAACAGGGGAGATCCAGTACTTC. It translates to CAWSVTGEIQYF. The J gene is TRBJ2-5, the V gene TRBV30; 7 nucleotides line up with TRBD1. The CDR3 contains 12 residues. Germline values: CDR1 GTSNPN, CDR2 SVGIG (reference sequence).

Notes on this clonotype: A read error may be the cause here, since a much bigger clone is one base away. V is TRBV5-1 and J is TRBJ2-5, with 7 bases lining up with TRBD1. Per germline, CDR1 SGHRS and CDR2 YFSETQ. The CDR3 runs 16 residues. The CDR3 DNA reads as TGCGCCAGCAGCTTGGGGCTCAGACAGGGCCAAGGGACCCAGTACTTC. Protein: CASSLGLRQGQGTQYF.

This clonotype has at least ten counts. At one of its ends the junction is not consistent with the germline gene, which may arise from a read error. The V gene is TRBV7-7, the J gene TRBJ2-7; 10 positions agree with TRBD1. The CDR3 consists of 14 residues. The germline V gene encodes CDR1 SSHAT and CDR2 FNYEAQ (reference sequence). CDR3 nucleotides: TGTGCTAGCAGCGCCGGGACAGGGGCCTACGAGCAGTACTTC. Translation gives CASSAGTGAYEQYF.

The table lists this clonotype with many counts. The rearrangement joins TRBV24-1 to TRBJ1-2; 12 bases fit TRBD1. CDR3 length: 16 residues. V shed 1 base and J 7 bases; nucleotides not matched to a gene: 6. Germline loops: CDR1 KGHDR, CDR2 SFDVKD. The CDR3 DNA reads as TGTGCCACCAGTGATTTACCGGGACAGGGGGCGGTTGGCTACACCTTC. Residues: CATSDLPGQGAVGYTF.

This clonotype was counted a few times. This may stem from a read error, because a much larger clone lies one nucleotide away. The V call is TRBV5-1, the J call TRBJ2-7, with 7 bases fitting TRBD1. The CDR3 sequence is 15 residues long. Germline V gene lookup returns CDR1 SGHRS and CDR2 YFSETQ. CDR3 nucleotide sequence: TGCGCCAGCACCCCGGACAGGACAAGCTCCTACGGGCAGTACTTC. Its protein is CASTPDRTSSYGQYF.

At least ten counts were recorded for this clonotype. The chain recombines TRBV29-1 with TRBJ2-7, with D unresolved. V was cut by 0 bases and J by 6 bases, with 9 bases left in between. The germline V gene has CDR1 SQVTM and CDR2 ANQGSEA. The CDR3 totals 12 residues. The CDR3: CSVEDPGTEQYF. The CDR3 nucleotides are TGCAGCGTTGAAGATCCTGGTACCGAGCAGTACTTC.

This clonotype was picked up many times. The rearrangement links TRBV6-5 to TRBJ2-7; unclear D gene. Germline V gives CDR1 MNHEY, CDR2 SVGAGI. The CDR3 runs to 11 residues. Trimming took off 5 bases at V and 7 bases at J, with 9 bases between the two ends. The CDR3 DNA follows: TGTGCCAGCAGTACGAGGAGTGAGCAGTACTTC. This translates into CASSTRSEQYF.

This clonotype has ten or more counts. The CDR3 DNA reads TGTGCCAGCAGTTCCCTCGGGACTAGCCAGTTCTTC. Translating gives CASSSLGTSQFF. This rearrangement joins TRBV27 to TRBJ2-1; TRBD2 matches at 9 bases. Trimming removed 4 bases from V and 13 bases from J; junction bases left unmatched: 5. Looked up from germline, CDR1 is MNHEY and CDR2 is SMNVEV (reference sequence). This CDR3 has 12 residues.

This clonotype has at least ten counts. The chain combines TRBV12-3 or TRBV12-4 with TRBJ2-7; 11 nucleotides align to TRBD1. The V gene end was trimmed by 6 bases and the J gene end by 6 bases; junction bases not matched to a gene: 7. The CDR3 is 14 amino acids. CDR3 region: CASSDGQGAVEQYF. CDR3 nucleotide sequence: TGTGCCAGCAGCGACGGACAGGGGGCGGTCGAGCAGTACTTC.

Details on this clonotype: Since a much larger clone is just one base distant, this may be a read error. The V call is TRBV20-1, the J call TRBJ2-3; 8 bases fit TRBD2. The length of the CDR3 is 15 residues. Per the germline V gene, CDR1 is DFQATT and CDR2 is SNEGSKA (reference sequence). The DNA for the CDR3 is TGCAGTGCTAGAGCTGGAAGCGGGAGCACAGATACGCGGTATTTT. It specifies CSARAGSGSTDTRYF.

Concerning this clonotype: Given a much more abundant clone one base away, this may be a read error. The V gene is TRBV6-2 or TRBV6-3, the J gene TRBJ2-7; no definite D call. Germline-derived CDR1 and CDR2 are MNHEY and SVGEGT. The CDR3 spans 12 residues. The CDR3 coding sequence is TGTGCCAGCAGTTACGTAGTCTACGACCAGTACTTC. Translation: CASSYVVYDQYF.